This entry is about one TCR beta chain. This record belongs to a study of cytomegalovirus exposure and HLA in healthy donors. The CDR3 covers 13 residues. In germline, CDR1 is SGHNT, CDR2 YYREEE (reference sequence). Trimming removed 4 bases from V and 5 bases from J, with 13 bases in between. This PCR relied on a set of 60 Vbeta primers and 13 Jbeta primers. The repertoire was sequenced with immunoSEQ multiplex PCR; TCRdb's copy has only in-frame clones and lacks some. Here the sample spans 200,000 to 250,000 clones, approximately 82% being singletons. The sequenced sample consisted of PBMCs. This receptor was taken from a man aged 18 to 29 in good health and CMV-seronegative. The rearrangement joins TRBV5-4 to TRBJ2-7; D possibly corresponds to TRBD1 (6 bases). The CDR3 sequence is CASSQGFPHEQYF. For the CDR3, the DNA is TGTGCCAGCAGCCAGGGGTTTCCCCACGAGCAGTACTTC.